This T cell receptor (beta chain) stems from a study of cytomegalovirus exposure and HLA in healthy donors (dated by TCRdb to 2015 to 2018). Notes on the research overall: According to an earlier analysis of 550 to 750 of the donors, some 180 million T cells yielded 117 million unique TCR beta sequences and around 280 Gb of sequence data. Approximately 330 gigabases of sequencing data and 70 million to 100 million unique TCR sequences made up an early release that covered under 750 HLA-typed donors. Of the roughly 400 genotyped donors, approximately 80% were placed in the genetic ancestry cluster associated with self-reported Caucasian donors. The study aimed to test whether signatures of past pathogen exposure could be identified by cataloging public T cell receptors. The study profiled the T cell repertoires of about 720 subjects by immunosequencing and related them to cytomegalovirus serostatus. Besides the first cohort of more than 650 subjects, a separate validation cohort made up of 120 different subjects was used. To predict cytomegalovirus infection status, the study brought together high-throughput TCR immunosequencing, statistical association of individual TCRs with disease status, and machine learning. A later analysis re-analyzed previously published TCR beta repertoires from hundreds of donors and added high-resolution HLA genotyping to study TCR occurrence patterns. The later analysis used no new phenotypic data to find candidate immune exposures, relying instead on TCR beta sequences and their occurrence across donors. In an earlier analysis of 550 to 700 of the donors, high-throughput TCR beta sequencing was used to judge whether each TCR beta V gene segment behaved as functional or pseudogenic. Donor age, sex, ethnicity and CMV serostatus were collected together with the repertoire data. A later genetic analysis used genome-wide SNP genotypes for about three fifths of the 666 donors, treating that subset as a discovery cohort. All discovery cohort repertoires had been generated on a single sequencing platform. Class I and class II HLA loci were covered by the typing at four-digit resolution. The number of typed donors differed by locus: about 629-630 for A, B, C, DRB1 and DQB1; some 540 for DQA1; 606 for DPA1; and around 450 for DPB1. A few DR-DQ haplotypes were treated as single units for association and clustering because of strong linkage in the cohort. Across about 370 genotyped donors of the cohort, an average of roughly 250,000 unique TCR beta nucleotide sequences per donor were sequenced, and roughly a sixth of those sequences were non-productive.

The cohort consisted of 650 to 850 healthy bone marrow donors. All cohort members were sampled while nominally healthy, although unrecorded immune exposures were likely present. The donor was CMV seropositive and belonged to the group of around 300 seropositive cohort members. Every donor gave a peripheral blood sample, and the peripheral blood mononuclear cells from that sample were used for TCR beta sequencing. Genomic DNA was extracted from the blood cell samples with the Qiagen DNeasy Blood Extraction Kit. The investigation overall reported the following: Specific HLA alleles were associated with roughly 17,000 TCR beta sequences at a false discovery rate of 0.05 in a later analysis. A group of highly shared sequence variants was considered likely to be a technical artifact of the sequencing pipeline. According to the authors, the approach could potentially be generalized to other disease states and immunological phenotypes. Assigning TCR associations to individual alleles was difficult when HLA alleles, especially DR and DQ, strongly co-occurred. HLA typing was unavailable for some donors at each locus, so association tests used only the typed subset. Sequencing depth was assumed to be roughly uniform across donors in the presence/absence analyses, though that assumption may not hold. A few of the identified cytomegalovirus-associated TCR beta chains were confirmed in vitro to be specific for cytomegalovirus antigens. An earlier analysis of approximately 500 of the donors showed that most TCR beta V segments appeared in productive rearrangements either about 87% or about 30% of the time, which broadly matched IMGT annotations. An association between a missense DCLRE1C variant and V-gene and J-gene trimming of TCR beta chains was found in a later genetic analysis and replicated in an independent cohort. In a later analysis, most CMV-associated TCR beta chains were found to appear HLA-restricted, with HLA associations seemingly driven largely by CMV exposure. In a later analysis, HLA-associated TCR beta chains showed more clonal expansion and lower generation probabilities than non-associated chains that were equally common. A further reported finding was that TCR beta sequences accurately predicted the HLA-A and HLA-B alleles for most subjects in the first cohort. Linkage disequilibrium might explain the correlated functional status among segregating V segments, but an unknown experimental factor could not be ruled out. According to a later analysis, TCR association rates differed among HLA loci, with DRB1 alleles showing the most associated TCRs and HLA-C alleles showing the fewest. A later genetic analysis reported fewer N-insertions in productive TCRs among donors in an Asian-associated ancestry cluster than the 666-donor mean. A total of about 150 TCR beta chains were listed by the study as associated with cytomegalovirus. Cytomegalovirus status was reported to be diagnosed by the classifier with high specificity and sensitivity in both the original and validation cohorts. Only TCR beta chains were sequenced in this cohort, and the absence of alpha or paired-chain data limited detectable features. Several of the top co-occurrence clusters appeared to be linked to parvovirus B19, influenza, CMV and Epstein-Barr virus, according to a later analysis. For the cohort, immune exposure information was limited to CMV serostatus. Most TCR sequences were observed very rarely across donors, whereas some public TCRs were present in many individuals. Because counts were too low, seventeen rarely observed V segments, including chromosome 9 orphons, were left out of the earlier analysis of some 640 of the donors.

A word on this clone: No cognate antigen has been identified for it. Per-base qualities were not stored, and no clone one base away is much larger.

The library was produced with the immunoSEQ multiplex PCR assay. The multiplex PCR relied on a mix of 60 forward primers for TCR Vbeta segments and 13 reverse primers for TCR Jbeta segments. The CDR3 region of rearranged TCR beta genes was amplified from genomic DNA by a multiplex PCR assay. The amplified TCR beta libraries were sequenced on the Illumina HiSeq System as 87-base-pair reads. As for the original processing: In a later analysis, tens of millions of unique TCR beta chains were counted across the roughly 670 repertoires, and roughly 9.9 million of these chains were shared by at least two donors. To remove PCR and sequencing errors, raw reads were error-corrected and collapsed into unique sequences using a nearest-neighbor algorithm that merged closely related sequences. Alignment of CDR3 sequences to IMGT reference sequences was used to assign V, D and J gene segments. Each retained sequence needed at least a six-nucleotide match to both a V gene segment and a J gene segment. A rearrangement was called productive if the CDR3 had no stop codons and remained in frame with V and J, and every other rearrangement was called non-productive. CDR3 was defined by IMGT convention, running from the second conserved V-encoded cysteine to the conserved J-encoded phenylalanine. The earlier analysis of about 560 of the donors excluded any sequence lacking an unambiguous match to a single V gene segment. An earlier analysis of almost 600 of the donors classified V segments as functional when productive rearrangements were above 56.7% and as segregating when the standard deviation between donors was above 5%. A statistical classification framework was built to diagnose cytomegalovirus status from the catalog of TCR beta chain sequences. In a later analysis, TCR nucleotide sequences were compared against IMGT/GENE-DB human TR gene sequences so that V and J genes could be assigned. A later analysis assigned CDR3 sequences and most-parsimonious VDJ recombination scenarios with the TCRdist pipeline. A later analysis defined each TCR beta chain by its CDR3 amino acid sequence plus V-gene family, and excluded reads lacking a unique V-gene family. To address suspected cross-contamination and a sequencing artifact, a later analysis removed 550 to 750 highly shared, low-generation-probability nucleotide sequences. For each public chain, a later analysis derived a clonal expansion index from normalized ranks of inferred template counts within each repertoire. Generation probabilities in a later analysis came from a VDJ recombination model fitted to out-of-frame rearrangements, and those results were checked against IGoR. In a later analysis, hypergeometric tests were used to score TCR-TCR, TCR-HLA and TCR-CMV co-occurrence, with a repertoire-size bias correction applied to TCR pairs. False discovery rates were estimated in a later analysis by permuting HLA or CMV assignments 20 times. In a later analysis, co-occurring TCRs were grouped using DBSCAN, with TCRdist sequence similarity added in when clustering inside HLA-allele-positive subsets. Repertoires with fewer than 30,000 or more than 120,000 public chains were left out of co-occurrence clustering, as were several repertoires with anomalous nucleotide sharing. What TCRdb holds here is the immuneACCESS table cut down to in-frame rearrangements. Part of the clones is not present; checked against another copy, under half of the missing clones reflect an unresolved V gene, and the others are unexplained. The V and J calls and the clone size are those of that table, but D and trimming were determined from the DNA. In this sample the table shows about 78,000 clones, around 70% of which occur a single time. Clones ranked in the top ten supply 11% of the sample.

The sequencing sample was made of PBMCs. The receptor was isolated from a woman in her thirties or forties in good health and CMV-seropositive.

The CDR3 loop reads CASSWRQGAVFGYTF. The DNA reads TGTGCCAGCAGCTGGAGACAGGGGGCAGTCTTTGGCTACACCTTC. The chain is made from TRBV5-4 and TRBJ1-2, with TRBD1 identical over 10 junction bases. The germline V end is reduced by 3 bases and the J end by 7 bases; junction bases left unmatched: 9. Including the terminal cysteine and phenylalanine, the CDR3 comprises 15 residues. Here the CDR3 DNA is all that survives: 45 bases in frame from base 1. CDR1 and CDR2 were assigned from the germline V gene (reference sequence) as SGHNT and YYREEE.